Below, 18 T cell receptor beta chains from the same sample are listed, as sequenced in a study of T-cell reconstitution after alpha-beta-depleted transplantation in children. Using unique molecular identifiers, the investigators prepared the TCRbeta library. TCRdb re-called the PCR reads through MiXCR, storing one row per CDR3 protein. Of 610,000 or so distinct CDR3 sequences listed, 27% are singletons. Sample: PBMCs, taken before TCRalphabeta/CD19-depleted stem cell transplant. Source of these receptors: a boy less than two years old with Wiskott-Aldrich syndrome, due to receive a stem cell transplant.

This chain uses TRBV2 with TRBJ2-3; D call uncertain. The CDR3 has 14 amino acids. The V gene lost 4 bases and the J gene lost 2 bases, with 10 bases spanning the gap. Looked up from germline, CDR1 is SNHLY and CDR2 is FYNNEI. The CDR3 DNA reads TGTGCCAGCAGTGGAAGGGTTTACACAGATACGCAGTATTTT. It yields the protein CASSGRVYTDTQYF.

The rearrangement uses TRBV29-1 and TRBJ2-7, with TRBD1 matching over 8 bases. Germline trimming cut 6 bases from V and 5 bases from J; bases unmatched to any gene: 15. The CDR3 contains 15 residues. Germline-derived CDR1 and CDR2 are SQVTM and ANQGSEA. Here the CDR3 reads CSVCDGTGKRDEQYF. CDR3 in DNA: TGCAGCGTCTGCGACGGGACAGGAAAAAGGGACGAGCAGTACTTC.

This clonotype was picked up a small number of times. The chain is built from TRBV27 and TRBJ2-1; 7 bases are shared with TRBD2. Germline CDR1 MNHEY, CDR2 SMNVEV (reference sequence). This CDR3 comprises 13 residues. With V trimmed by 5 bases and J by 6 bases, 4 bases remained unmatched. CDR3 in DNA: TGTGCCAGCAGTCCCGGGAGGTTCAATGAGCAGTTCTTC. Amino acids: CASSPGRFNEQFF.

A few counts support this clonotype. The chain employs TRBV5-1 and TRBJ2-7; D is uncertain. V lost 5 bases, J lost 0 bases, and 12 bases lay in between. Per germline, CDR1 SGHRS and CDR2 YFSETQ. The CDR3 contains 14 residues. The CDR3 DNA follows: TGCGCCAGCAGTTTCGCGGTGAGCTCCTACGAGCAGTACTTC. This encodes CASSFAVSSYEQYF.

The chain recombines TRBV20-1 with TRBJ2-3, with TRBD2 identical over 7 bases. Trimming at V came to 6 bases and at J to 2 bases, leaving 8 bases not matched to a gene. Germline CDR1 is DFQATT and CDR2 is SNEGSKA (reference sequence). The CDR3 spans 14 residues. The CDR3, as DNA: TGCAGTGCCAACAAGGGGACTACCACAGATACGCAGTATTTT. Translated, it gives CSANKGTTTDTQYF.

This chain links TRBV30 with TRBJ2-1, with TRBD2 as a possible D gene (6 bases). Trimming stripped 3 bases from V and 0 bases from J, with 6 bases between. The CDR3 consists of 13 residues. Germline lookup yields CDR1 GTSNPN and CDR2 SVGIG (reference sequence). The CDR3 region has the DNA TGTGCCTGGAGCGGGAGCTCCTACAATGAGCAGTTCTTC. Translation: CAWSGSSYNEQFF.

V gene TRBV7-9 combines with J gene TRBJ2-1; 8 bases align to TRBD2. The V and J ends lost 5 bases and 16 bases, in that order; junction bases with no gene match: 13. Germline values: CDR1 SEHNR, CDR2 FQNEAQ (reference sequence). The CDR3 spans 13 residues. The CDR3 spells CASSHLGGLANFF. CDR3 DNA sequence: TGTGCCAGCAGCCACCTAGGAGGACTAGCCAATTTCTTC.

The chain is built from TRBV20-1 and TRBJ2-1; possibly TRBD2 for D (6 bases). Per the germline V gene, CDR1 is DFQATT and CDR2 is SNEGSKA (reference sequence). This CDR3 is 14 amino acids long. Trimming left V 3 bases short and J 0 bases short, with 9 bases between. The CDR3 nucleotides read TGCAGTGCTAGCAGCGGGCGCTCCTACAATGAGCAGTTCTTC. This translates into CSASSGRSYNEQFF.

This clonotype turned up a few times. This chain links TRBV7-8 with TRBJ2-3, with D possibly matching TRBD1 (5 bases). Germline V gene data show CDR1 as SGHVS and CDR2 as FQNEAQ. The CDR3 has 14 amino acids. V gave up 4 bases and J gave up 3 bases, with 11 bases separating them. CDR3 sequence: CASSWTRQTDTQYF. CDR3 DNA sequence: TGTGCCAGCAGCTGGACAAGGCAAACAGATACGCAGTATTTT.

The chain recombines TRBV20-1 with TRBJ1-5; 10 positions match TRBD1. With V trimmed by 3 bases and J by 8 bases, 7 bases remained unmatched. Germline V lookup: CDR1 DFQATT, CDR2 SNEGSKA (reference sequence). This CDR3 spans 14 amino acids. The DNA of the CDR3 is TGCAGTGCTAGTCGGACAGGGGGTAAGGAGCCCCAGCATTTT. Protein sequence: CSASRTGGKEPQHF.

CDR3 sequence: CASSKTLEKLFF. The DNA of the CDR3 is TGTGCCAGCAGCAAGACACTCGAAAAACTGTTTTTT. The chain links TRBV7-9 to TRBJ1-4; no clear D. From germline, CDR1 is SEHNR and CDR2 FQNEAQ (reference sequence). V lost 5 bases, J lost 8 bases, and 9 bases lay in between. There are 12 residues in the CDR3.

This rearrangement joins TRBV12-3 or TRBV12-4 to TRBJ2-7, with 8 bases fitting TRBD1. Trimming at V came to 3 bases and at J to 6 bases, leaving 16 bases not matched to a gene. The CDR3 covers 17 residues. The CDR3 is CASSFYPSTGGLGEQYF. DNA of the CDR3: TGTGCCAGCAGTTTCTATCCCTCAACAGGGGGTTTAGGCGAGCAGTACTTC.

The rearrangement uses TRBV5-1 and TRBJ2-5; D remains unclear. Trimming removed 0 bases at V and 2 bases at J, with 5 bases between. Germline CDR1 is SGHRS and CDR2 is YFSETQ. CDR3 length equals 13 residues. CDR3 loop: CASSLGNQETQYF. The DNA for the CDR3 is TGCGCCAGCAGCTTGGGGAATCAAGAGACCCAGTACTTC.

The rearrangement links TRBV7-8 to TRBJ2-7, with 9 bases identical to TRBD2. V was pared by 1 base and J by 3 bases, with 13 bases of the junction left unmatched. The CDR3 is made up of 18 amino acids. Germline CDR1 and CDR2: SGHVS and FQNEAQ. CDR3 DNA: TGTGCCAGCAGCTTAGGGGTGGTGTCGGCGGGAGGGAACTACGAGCAGTACTTC. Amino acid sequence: CASSLGVVSAGGNYEQYF.

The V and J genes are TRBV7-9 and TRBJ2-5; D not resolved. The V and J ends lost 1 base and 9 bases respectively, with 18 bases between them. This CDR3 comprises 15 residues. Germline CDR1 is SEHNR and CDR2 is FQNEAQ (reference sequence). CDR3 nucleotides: TGTGCCAGCAGCTTAGGTACCAGACTCCAAGGTCCCCAGTACTTC. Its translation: CASSLGTRLQGPQYF.

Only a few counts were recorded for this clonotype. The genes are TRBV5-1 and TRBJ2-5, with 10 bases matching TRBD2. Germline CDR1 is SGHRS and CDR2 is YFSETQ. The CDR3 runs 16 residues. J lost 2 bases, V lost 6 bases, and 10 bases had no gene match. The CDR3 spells CASNRGTSGNQETQYF. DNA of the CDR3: TGCGCCAGCAACCGGGGAACTAGCGGGAATCAAGAGACCCAGTACTTC.

CDR3: CAIKRGPQYNEQFF. The CDR3 DNA sequence: TGTGCCATCAAAAGGGGGCCTCAGTACAATGAGCAGTTCTTC. The chain recombines TRBV10-3 with TRBJ2-1; 7 bases align to TRBD1. The germline V gene encodes CDR1 ENHRY and CDR2 SYGVKD. Trimming took 7 bases from V and 4 from J; bases not matched to a gene: 7. The CDR3 consists of 14 residues.

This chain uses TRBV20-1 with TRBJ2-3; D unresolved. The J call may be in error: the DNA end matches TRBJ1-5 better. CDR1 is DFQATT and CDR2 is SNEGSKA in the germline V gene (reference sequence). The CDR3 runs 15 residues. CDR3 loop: CSASPMGVRTDTQHF. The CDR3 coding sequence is TGCAGTGCTAGTCCGATGGGCGTTCGCACAGATACGCAGCATTTT.